This T cell receptor (beta chain) is from a study of CD8+ T cells in alopecia areata. Overall study context: Tofacitinib administration persisted for 6 to 18 months, succeeded by 6 months off drug. Severity scoring for treated patients was based on the percentage of affected scalp area.

Sample treatment: oral pan-JAK inhibitor, 5-10 mg twice daily. A word on this clone: The antigen remains unidentified.

Regarding the study as a whole: Mice showed TCR sharing more clearly than patients did, possibly owing to HLA.

Per the germline V gene, CDR1 is GTSNPN and CDR2 is SVGIG (reference sequence). The CDR3 extends over 24 amino acids. The V and J ends lost 2 bases and 2 bases, in that order; junction bases with no gene match: 29. In each case, RNA was isolated and then reverse transcribed into cDNA as the sequencing template. TCRdb's table, derived via immunoSEQ multiplex PCR, lists solely in-frame clones and lacks some. Of 90,000 to 120,000 clones listed, about 83% are singletons. The specimen was CD8+ T cells sorted from blood, collected at week 24, from a patient treated with tofacitinib. The TCR originated in a human donor with alopecia areata. V and J are TRBV30 and TRBJ2-2, with 10 nucleotides matching TRBD2. The CDR3 here is CAWSPSPLGLAGADHPRNTGELFF. CDR3 DNA: TGTGCCTGGAGTCCCTCCCCGTTGGGCCTAGCGGGGGCCGACCACCCAAGAAACACCGGGGAGCTGTTTTTT.